The 16 T cell receptor beta chains given below trace back to one sample, sequenced in a study of blood T cell repertoires in COVID-19. The table came from immunoSEQ multiplex PCR; TCRdb's copy has only in-frame clones and leaves some out. The table includes about 180,000 clones, roughly 86% detected once. The sample comprised PBMCs or T cells enriched from blood (not recorded which). These receptors were collected from a woman aged 30 to 39 who had recovered from COVID-19.

The chain recombines TRBV19 with TRBJ2-2; weak D call: TRBD1 (6 bases). This CDR3 spans 19 amino acids. Looked up from germline, CDR1 is LNHDA and CDR2 is SQIVND (reference sequence). V was clipped by 6 bases and J by 3 bases, with 26 bases between them. CDR3 sequence (DNA): TGTGCCAGTAGGATAAGAGGGAAACCAGGGGTACTCGACACCGGGGAGCTGTTTTTT. Amino acid sequence: CASRIRGKPGVLDTGELFF.

The chain joins TRBV28 to TRBJ1-4; weak D call: TRBD1 (6 bases). Germline CDR1 and CDR2: MDHEN and SYDVKM. The V end lost 3 bases, the J end lost 4 bases, and 9 bases lay between the germline ends. CDR3 length: 14 residues. The CDR3 region is CASSFNRDNEKLFF. The CDR3 bases are TGTGCCAGCAGTTTCAACAGGGATAATGAAAAACTGTTTTTT.

This chain uses TRBV7-9 with TRBJ2-2; D ambiguous. The V end was cut by 3 bases, the J end by 1 base, with 3 bases between. CDR1 and CDR2 (germline): SEHNR, FQNEAQ (reference sequence). This CDR3 is 13 amino acids long. The CDR3 here is CASSLRNTGELFF. DNA for the CDR3: TGTGCCAGCAGCTTGCGGAACACCGGGGAGCTGTTTTTT. Full variable domain (outside the CDR3, taken from reference TRBV7-9 and TRBJ2-2): DTGVSQNPRHKITKRGQNVTFRCDPISEHNRLYWYRQTLGQGPEFLTYFQNEAQLEKSRLLSDRFSAERPKGSFSTLEIQRTEQGDSAMYLCASSLRNTGELFFGEGSRLTVL.

The CDR3 coding sequence is TGTGCCAGCAGTCTTCCTCGGACAGGGGAGAACACTGAAGCTTTCTTT. It encodes CASSLPRTGENTEAFF. The chain has TRBV28 and TRBJ1-1, with 9 bases lining up with TRBD1. V dropped 5 bases and J dropped 1; count of bases not matched to a gene: 8. The germline V gene encodes CDR1 MDHEN and CDR2 SYDVKM. CDR3 length: 16 residues.

The chain has TRBV6-5 and TRBJ2-2; 8 positions agree with TRBD2. Trimming at V came to 3 bases and at J to 6 bases, leaving 9 bases not matched to a gene. Germline V gene sequence: CDR1 MNHEY, CDR2 SVGAGI. The CDR3 is 16 amino acids. The CDR3 region has the DNA TGTGCCAGCAGTTATATGAGCGGGAGTCAATCCGGGGAGCTGTTTTTT. This translates into CASSYMSGSQSGELFF.

The J gene is TRBJ2-1, the V gene TRBV7-2, with D perhaps matching TRBD2 (5 bases). V was trimmed by 5 bases and J by 0 bases, leaving 14 bases between them. The CDR3 loop spans 16 amino acids. The germline V gene has CDR1 SGHTA and CDR2 FQGNSA. CDR3 sequence reads: CASSPITSTSYNEQFF. The DNA of the CDR3 is TGTGCCAGCAGCCCAATAACTAGTACCTCCTACAATGAGCAGTTCTTC.

Here the CDR3 reads CASRSPSAGNTIYF. The CDR3 bases are TGCGCCAGCAGGTCCCCTTCGGCTGGAAACACCATATATTTT. The chain joins TRBV4-1 to TRBJ1-3; D not certain. CDR1 and CDR2 from the germline V gene are MGHRA and YSYEKL. CDR3 length equals 14 residues. V was trimmed by 6 bases and J by 2 bases, leaving 11 bases between them.

This clone was detected once. The rearrangement joins TRBV4-2 to TRBJ1-6, with 7 bases matching TRBD1. The CDR3 is made up of 15 amino acids. The J segment lost 11 bases and the V segment lost 0 bases, leaving 7 bases of the junction unmatched. Germline V gene data show CDR1 as LGHNA and CDR2 as YNFKEQ. CDR3 sequence (DNA): TGTGCCAGCAGCCAAGAACTCCAGGGGGAAACACCCCTCCACTTT. It codes for CASSQELQGETPLHF.

The table lists this clone with a count of one. The chain is built from TRBV18 and TRBJ2-2, with 9 nucleotides matching TRBD1. V shed 4 bases and J 9 bases; nucleotides not matched to a gene: 6. The CDR3 contains 14 residues. From germline, CDR1 is KGHSH and CDR2 LQKENI. CDR3 protein: CASSRVDRGRELFF. The CDR3 coding sequence is TGTGCCAGCTCACGAGTGGACAGGGGAAGGGAGCTGTTTTTT.

This clone has only one observation. The rearrangement links TRBV6-5 to TRBJ2-3; 8 bases map to TRBD2. Germline V CDR1 and CDR2: MNHEY, SVGAGI. V lost 2 bases and J lost 7; bases outside the gene matches: 5. The CDR3 covers 14 residues. The CDR3 loop is CASSYETSAYTQYF. For the CDR3, the DNA is TGTGCCAGCAGTTACGAGACTAGCGCTTATACGCAGTATTTT.

V is TRBV30 and J is TRBJ1-1; TRBD1 might be the D (6 bases). Germline loops: CDR1 GTSNPN, CDR2 SVGIG (reference sequence). The CDR3 totals 11 residues. The V end was cut by 3 bases, the J end by 5 bases, with 7 bases between. The CDR3 DNA is TGTGCCTGGAGACAGGGTACTGAAGCTTTCTTT. This gives the protein CAWRQGTEAFF. The full variable domain, completed using reference TRBV30 and TRBJ1-1, is SQTIHQWPATLVQPVGSPLSLECTVEGTSNPNLYWYRQAAGRGLQLLFYSVGIGQISSEVPQNLSASRPQDRQFILSSKKLLLSDSGFYLCAWRQGTEAFFGQGTRLTVV.

The CDR3: CASSPTRTSGNNEQFF. CDR3 coding DNA: TGTGCCAGCAGTCCTACCAGGACTAGCGGGAACAATGAGCAGTTCTTC. This chain links TRBV28 with TRBJ2-1; 12 nucleotides align to TRBD2. Germline values: CDR1 MDHEN, CDR2 SYDVKM. V was clipped by 5 bases and J by 5 bases; unmatched bases: 7. This CDR3 spans 16 amino acids.

V usage is TRBV27 and J usage is TRBJ2-5, with D possibly being TRBD1 (5 bases). The CDR3 length is 13 residues. V was cut by 2 bases and J by 3 bases, with 7 bases left in between. Germline V lookup: CDR1 MNHEY, CDR2 SMNVEV (reference sequence). The CDR3 loop reads CASSLRGEETQYF. The CDR3 coding sequence is TGTGCCAGCAGTTTAAGGGGCGAAGAGACCCAGTACTTC.

This chain joins TRBV5-1 and TRBJ2-7; TRBD1 is a possible D gene (6 bases). Between the trimmed V and J ends, which lost 6 bases and 0 bases, there was a span of 13 bases. CDR1 is SGHRS and CDR2 is YFSETQ in the germline V gene. CDR3 length: 14 residues. CDR3 protein: CASTRDRLSYEQYF. The CDR3 DNA reads TGCGCCAGCACCCGAGACAGGCTCTCCTACGAGCAGTACTTC.

This rearrangement joins TRBV5-1 to TRBJ2-5, with 7 bases aligning to TRBD1. The CDR3 is made up of 17 amino acids. Germline V gives CDR1 SGHRS, CDR2 YFSETQ. Losses at the gene ends were 1 base for V and 5 bases for J; bases not matched to a gene: 14. The CDR3 region is CASSLYRGGNRAETQYF. The CDR3 DNA reads TGCGCCAGCAGCTTGTACAGGGGTGGGAATAGAGCGGAGACCCAGTACTTC.

V is TRBV11-2 and J is TRBJ2-2, with unresolved D. The CDR3 has 14 amino acids. V shed 1 base and J shed 6 bases, with 9 bases lying between them. Germline V gene sequence: CDR1 SGHAT, CDR2 FQNNGV. For the CDR3, the DNA is TGTGCCAGCAGCTTAGGACGGGTCCCCGGGGAGCTGTTTTTT. Amino acids: CASSLGRVPGELFF. The entire variable domain, with the rest obtained from reference TRBV11-2 and TRBJ2-2, is as follows: EAGVAQSPRYKIIEKRQSVAFWCNPISGHATLYWYQQILGQGPKLLIQFQNNGVVDDSQLPKDRFSAERLKGVDSTLKIQPAKLEDSAVYLCASSLGRVPGELFFGEGSRLTVL.